Listed here are 14 T cell receptor beta chains from one sample, sequenced in a study of blood T cell repertoires in COVID-19 (dated by TCRdb to the early 2020s). Library preparation was by the immunoSEQ multiplex PCR assay. Held by TCRdb, this immuneACCESS table contains in-frame sequences only and omits some clones. Under half of the omission traces to an unresolved V gene where checked; the cause of the rest is unknown. Present in this sample are about 360,000 clones, around 88% of which were seen just once. Together, the top ten hold about 2.7% of the sample. Input material: peripheral blood. Every receptor here comes from a man younger than 45 with active or convalescent COVID-19.

This clone was found a few times. The J gene is TRBJ1-5, the V gene TRBV30; D unresolved. The V gene's germline CDR1 is GTSNPN and CDR2 SVGIG (reference sequence). The V and J ends lost 4 bases and 0 bases respectively, with 7 bases between them. CDR3 length equals 13 residues. The CDR3 DNA follows: TGTGCCTGGACCCTAGATAGCAATCAGCCCCAGCATTTT. Translated, it gives CAWTLDSNQPQHF.

The rearrangement joins TRBV9 to TRBJ2-1, with D possibly being TRBD1 (8 bases). CDR3 length: 15 residues. The germline V gene has CDR1 SGDLS and CDR2 YYNGEE. Trimming left V 7 bases short and J 9 bases short, with 23 bases between. CDR3 protein: CASGHHRGGLGEQFF. CDR3 coding DNA: TGTGCCAGCGGACACCACAGGGGGGGTTTAGGTGAGCAGTTCTTC.

The chain has TRBV7-2 and TRBJ2-5; D gene ambiguous. CDR1 is SGHTA, CDR2 FQGNSA, per germline. The CDR3 has 14 residues. V was pared by 5 bases and J by 3 bases, with 13 bases between. The CDR3 loop reads CASSIRSLEETQYF. CDR3 bases: TGTGCCAGCAGCATAAGGTCTCTAGAAGAGACCCAGTACTTC.

In this sample, this clone turned up once. This chain uses TRBV10-3 with TRBJ2-7; maybe TRBD2 (5 bases). V was shortened by 10 bases and J by 7 bases, with 14 bases between the two germline ends. In germline, CDR1 is ENHRY, CDR2 SYGVKD. The CDR3 consists of 11 residues. CDR3 residues: CATVGSGEQYF. CDR3 coding DNA: TGTGCCACCGTGGGGTCGGGGGAGCAGTACTTC.

The chain recombines TRBV5-6 with TRBJ1-1; D is possibly TRBD1 (5 bases). Trimming removed 2 bases from V and 6 bases from J, with 14 bases in between. This CDR3 is built from 14 residues. In germline, CDR1 is SGHDT, CDR2 YYEEEE. The CDR3 region is CASSFGQTYAEAFF. DNA of the CDR3: TGTGCCAGCAGCTTCGGACAAACCTATGCTGAAGCTTTCTTT.

V is TRBV3-1 (or the pseudogene TRBV3-2) and J is TRBJ1-2; 7 bases match TRBD1. The CDR3 contains 17 residues. V dropped 3 bases and J dropped 4; count of bases not matched to a gene: 14. Germline V CDR1 and CDR2: LGHDT, YNNKEL (reference sequence). For the CDR3, the DNA is TGTGCCAGCAGCCACGCTTACCGGGACAGCAAATTCTATGGCTACACCTTC. This gives the protein CASSHAYRDSKFYGYTF.

V usage is TRBV2 and J usage is TRBJ1-2; 8 nucleotides match TRBD1. After removal of 5 bases from V and 7 bases from J, the junction contained 9 bases not matched to a gene. Germline V gene sequence: CDR1 SNHLY, CDR2 FYNNEI. The length of the CDR3 is 14 residues. The CDR3 sequence: CASSFSGGRVGYTF. The CDR3 nucleotides read TGTGCCAGCAGTTTTTCAGGGGGCCGAGTTGGCTACACCTTC. Full variable domain (missing parts from reference TRBV2 and TRBJ1-2): EPEVTQTPSHQVTQMGQEVILRCVPISNHLYFYWYRQILGQKVEFLVSFYNNEISEKSEIFDDQFSVERPDGSNFTLKIRSTKLEDSAMYFCASSFSGGRVGYTFGSGTRLTVV.

This chain joins TRBV6-5 and TRBJ1-2; D ambiguous. CDR1 MNHEY and CDR2 SVGAGI come from the germline V gene. The CDR3 is 15 amino acids. Trimming removed 2 bases at V and 0 bases at J, with 10 bases between. The CDR3 DNA reads as TGTGCCAGCAGTTACAACGAGGGTTCTAACTATGGCTACACCTTC. Encoded protein: CASSYNEGSNYGYTF.

This sequence joins TRBV5-1 and TRBJ2-1, with D possibly TRBD2 on 6 matching bases. The germline V and J ends were trimmed by 3 bases and 5 bases, with 12 bases remaining between them. Germline values: CDR1 SGHRS, CDR2 YFSETQ. The CDR3 runs 14 residues. The CDR3 DNA is TGCGCCAGCAGCTACCCGGGACTTCACAATGAGCAGTTCTTC. Protein: CASSYPGLHNEQFF.

V usage is TRBV9 and J usage is TRBJ2-5; 12 positions agree with TRBD1. Germline V gives CDR1 SGDLS, CDR2 YYNGEE. The V gene end was trimmed by 2 bases and the J gene end by 1 base; junction bases not matched to a gene: 3. This CDR3 contains 16 residues. The CDR3, as DNA: TGTGCCAGCAGCGTGGGGGGACAGGGGGCCCAAGAGACCCAGTACTTC. It translates to CASSVGGQGAQETQYF.

This clone was found a few times. This chain links TRBV15 with TRBJ2-4, with D tentatively TRBD1 or TRBD2 (5 bases each). V lost 10 bases and J lost 6, with 19 bases in between. The CDR3 runs 14 residues. The germline V gene encodes CDR1 LNHNV and CDR2 YYDKDF (reference sequence). CDR3 in DNA: TGTGCCATCAGGGATTATGAGGGTGGAAACATTCAGTACTTC. This gives the protein CAIRDYEGGNIQYF.

The gene calls are TRBV27 and TRBJ2-2; the match to TRBD2 covers 9 bases. The CDR3 runs 14 residues. The ends lost 8 bases at V and 6 bases at J; junction bases unmatched: 7. The germline CDR1 and CDR2 sequences are MNHEY and SMNVEV (reference sequence). The DNA for the CDR3 is TGTGCCAGCCGATTAGCGGGAGTGGCCGGGGAGCTGTTTTTT. Encoded protein: CASRLAGVAGELFF.

J is TRBJ2-7 and V is TRBV12-3 or TRBV12-4; TRBD2 matches 10 bases. The V gene end was trimmed by 5 bases and the J gene end by 6 bases; junction bases not matched to a gene: 4. The CDR3 has 13 amino acids. CDR3 residues: CASSTSGAGEQYF. The DNA for the CDR3 is TGTGCCAGCAGTACTAGCGGGGCTGGCGAGCAGTACTTC.

The chain joins TRBV7-9 to TRBJ2-7, with D perhaps TRBD1 (6 bases). The germline gives CDR1 SEHNR, CDR2 FQNEAQ (reference sequence). V was trimmed by 10 bases and J by 2 bases, leaving 30 bases between them. The CDR3 is made up of 18 amino acids. The CDR3 spells CAILGGSPPTTFAYEQYF. CDR3 coding DNA: TGTGCCATCCTAGGGGGTTCGCCACCGACCACCTTTGCCTACGAGCAGTACTTC.